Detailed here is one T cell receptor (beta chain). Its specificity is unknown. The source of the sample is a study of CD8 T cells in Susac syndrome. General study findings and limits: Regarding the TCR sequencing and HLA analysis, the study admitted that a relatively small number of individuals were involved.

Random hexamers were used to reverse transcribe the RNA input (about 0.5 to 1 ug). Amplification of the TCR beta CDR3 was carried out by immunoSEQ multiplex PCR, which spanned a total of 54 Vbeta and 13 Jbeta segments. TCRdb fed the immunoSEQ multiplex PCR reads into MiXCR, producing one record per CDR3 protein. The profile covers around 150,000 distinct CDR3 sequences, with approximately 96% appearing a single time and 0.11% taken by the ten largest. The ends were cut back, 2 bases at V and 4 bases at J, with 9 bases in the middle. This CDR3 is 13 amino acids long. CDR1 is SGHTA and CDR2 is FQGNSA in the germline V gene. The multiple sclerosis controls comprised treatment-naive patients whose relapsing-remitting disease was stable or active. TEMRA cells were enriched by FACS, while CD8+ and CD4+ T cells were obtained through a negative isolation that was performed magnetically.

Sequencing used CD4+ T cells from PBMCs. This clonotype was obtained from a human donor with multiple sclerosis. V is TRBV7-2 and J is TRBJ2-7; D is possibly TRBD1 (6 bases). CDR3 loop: CASSLQGRYEQYF. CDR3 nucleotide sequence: TGTGCCAGCAGCTTACAGGGGAGATACGAGCAGTACTTC.